This T cell receptor (beta chain) was sequenced during a study of blood T cell repertoires in COVID-19. Deletions cut 0 bases from V and 8 bases from J, with 10 bases between. The CDR3 runs 13 residues. Germline V CDR1 and CDR2: LGHNT, FRNRAP. The repertoire was sequenced with immunoSEQ multiplex PCR; TCRdb's copy has only in-frame clones and lacks some. The repertoire holds approximately 260,000 clones, with about 85% as singletons. Participant-reported clinical history was the basis for cohort assignment. Sequenced input: PBMCs or T cells enriched from blood (not recorded which). V gene TRBV12-5 combines with J gene TRBJ1-1; D unclear. This receptor was identified in a woman aged 50 to 65 who had been exposed to COVID-19. As DNA, the CDR3 is TGTGCTAGTGGTTTGGTCTCCGCAGGCGAAGCTTTCTTT. It codes for CASGLVSAGEAFF.